What follows are 28 T cell receptor beta chains derived from one specimen sequenced in a study of blood T cell repertoires in COVID-19. TCRdb keeps only in-frame clones here, not all; method: immunoSEQ multiplex PCR. The profile shows around 250,000 clones, around 82% of them singletons. Specimen: peripheral blood. The receptors here all came from a middle-aged man with active or convalescent COVID-19.

The gene calls are TRBV5-5 and TRBJ2-5; 14 bases map to TRBD2. This CDR3 spans 19 amino acids. Per germline, CDR1 SGHKS and CDR2 YYEKEE (reference sequence). The junction had 10 bases not matched to a gene; V was cut back by 3 bases and J by 0 bases. CDR3 sequence: CASSSGWTSGGTYQETQYF. In DNA, the CDR3 is TGTGCCAGCAGCTCGGGGTGGACTAGCGGGGGGACATACCAAGAGACCCAGTACTTC.

The chain employs TRBV6-2 or TRBV6-3 and TRBJ2-5, with D unclear. The CDR3 covers 15 residues. Deletions cut 2 bases from V and 2 bases from J, with 12 bases between. Germline CDR1 and CDR2: MNHEY and SVGEGT. The CDR3 DNA sequence: TGTGCCAGCAGTTACCCCTTCCCTAGTCAAGAGACCCAGTACTTC. Its protein is CASSYPFPSQETQYF.

V is TRBV7-6 and J is TRBJ2-3, with 7 bases matching TRBD1. Germline CDR1 and CDR2: SGHVS and FNYEAQ. The V gene end was trimmed by 2 bases and the J gene end by 3 bases; junction bases not matched to a gene: 5. The CDR3 is 15 amino acids. CDR3 protein: CASSLYPDRTDTQYF. The CDR3 nucleotides read TGTGCCAGCAGCTTATATCCGGACAGGACAGATACGCAGTATTTT.

In regard to this clone: Other nucleotide sequences from this sample produce the same CDR3. The chain combines TRBV6-1 with TRBJ1-5; weak D call: TRBD1 (6 bases). Trimming removed 2 bases at V and 6 bases at J, with 11 bases between. Germline V CDR1 and CDR2: MNHNS, SASEGT. The CDR3 has 14 residues. The CDR3 nucleotides are TGTGCCAGCAGTGAACGGGGGGGCGGTCAGCCCCAGCATTTT. It codes for CASSERGGGQPQHF.

CDR3 in DNA: TGTGCCATCAGTGAGGGGGCCAGGGCCAGTGGAAACACCATATATTTT. Encoded protein: CAISEGARASGNTIYF. The V and J genes are TRBV10-3 and TRBJ1-3; D might be TRBD1 (5 bases). CDR3 length: 16 amino acids. V was trimmed by 2 bases and J by 3 bases, leaving 14 bases between them. CDR1 ENHRY and CDR2 SYGVKD come from the germline V gene.

The CDR3 region is CAWSVRHLADTQYF. The CDR3 region has the DNA TGTGCCTGGAGTGTTCGCCACTTAGCAGATACGCAGTATTTT. This rearrangement joins TRBV30 to TRBJ2-3; D not resolved. The CDR3 length is 14 residues. The ends were cut back, 0 bases at V and 4 bases at J, with 11 bases in the middle. Germline V gene sequence: CDR1 GTSNPN, CDR2 SVGIG (reference sequence).

The chain links TRBV10-2 to TRBJ2-1; 13 nucleotides align to TRBD2. CDR1 and CDR2 from the germline V gene are WSHSY and SAAADI. The CDR3 is 21 amino acids. With 2 bases clipped from V and 5 bases from J, the junction kept 18 bases outside the gene matches. CDR3 nucleotides: TGCGCCAGCAGTGAGATGGCCAGACTAGCGGGGGGTCTTATTTCCCACAATGAGCAGTTCTTC. It codes for CASSEMARLAGGLISHNEQFF.

The chain links TRBV5-4 to TRBJ2-6, with a possible D match to TRBD1 (6 bases). Looked up from germline, CDR1 is SGHNT and CDR2 is YYREEE (reference sequence). The germline V and J ends were trimmed by 3 bases and 1 base, with 17 bases remaining between them. The CDR3 runs to 18 residues. DNA for the CDR3: TGTGCCAGCAGCTCGCGGCAGGGGCAGAATTCTGGGGCCAACGTCCTGACTTTC. This sequence encodes CASSSRQGQNSGANVLTF.

The chain employs TRBV12-5 and TRBJ1-1, with 8 bases fitting TRBD1. The germline gives CDR1 LGHNT, CDR2 FRNRAP. The length of the CDR3 is 14 residues. With V trimmed by 6 bases and J by 1 base, 4 bases remained unmatched. CDR3 loop: CASGPGQGNTEAFF. CDR3 bases: TGTGCTAGTGGGCCTGGACAGGGGAACACTGAAGCTTTCTTT.

The chain combines TRBV19 with TRBJ1-5; D unresolved. The V end was cut by 1 base, the J end by 1 base, with 20 bases between. Germline CDR1 and CDR2: LNHDA and SQIVND (reference sequence). CDR3 length equals 19 residues. Here the CDR3 DNA reads TGTGCCAGTAGTATAGGTGGAGGGAGCAGACTGATGAGCAATCAGCCCCAGCATTTT. Its translation: CASSIGGGSRLMSNQPQHF.

J is TRBJ1-4 and V is TRBV28; D remains unclear. V lost 4 bases and J 6 bases, leaving 9 bases between the germline ends. This CDR3 is built from 13 residues. CDR1 and CDR2 from the germline V gene are MDHEN and SYDVKM. The CDR3 loop reads CASSWSVHEKLFF. CDR3 sequence (DNA): TGTGCCAGCAGTTGGTCAGTTCATGAAAAACTGTTTTTT.

For this clone: The sample carries other DNA sequences with the same CDR3. This CDR3 reads CASSYAEGNQPQHF. In DNA form, the CDR3 reads TGTGCCAGCAGTTACGCGGAGGGTAATCAGCCCCAGCATTTT. The chain is built from TRBV6-6 and TRBJ1-5; D unresolved. Germline values: CDR1 MNHNY, CDR2 SVGAGI (reference sequence). Trimming shortened V by 2 bases and J by 4 bases, and 9 bases separated the two germline ends. The CDR3 is 14 amino acids.

V is TRBV4-3 and J is TRBJ1-6; D gene unclear. With 1 base removed from V and 7 bases from J, the gap between germline ends came to 8 bases. The CDR3 extends over 14 amino acids. Looked up from germline, CDR1 is LGHNA and CDR2 is YSLEER. The CDR3 protein is CASSQGGRNSPLHF. The CDR3, as DNA: TGCGCCAGCAGCCAAGGAGGGAGGAATTCACCCCTCCACTTT.

The rearrangement joins TRBV7-2 to TRBJ1-6; D unresolved. V was pared by 4 bases and J by 3 bases, with 10 bases between. The CDR3 totals 15 residues. The V gene's germline CDR1 is SGHTA and CDR2 FQGNSA. CDR3 coding DNA: TGTGCCAGCAGCTGGGAGGGAAGCTATAATTCACCCCTCCACTTT. This translates into CASSWEGSYNSPLHF. Full variable domain (rest looked up from reference TRBV7-2 and TRBJ1-6): GAGVSQSPSNKVTEKGKDVELRCDPISGHTALYWYRQSLGQGLEFLIYFQGNSAPDKSGLPSDRFSAERTGGSVSTLTIQRTQQEDSAVYLCASSWEGSYNSPLHFGNGTRLTVT.

The chain combines TRBV5-4 with TRBJ1-2; D might be TRBD1 (5 bases). The CDR3 length is 15 residues. The germline V and J ends were trimmed by 4 bases and 4 bases, with 17 bases remaining between them. Germline V gives CDR1 SGHNT, CDR2 YYREEE (reference sequence). In DNA, the CDR3 is TGTGCCAGCAGCCTCCAAATCGGGGGTGGCTATGGCTACACCTTC. Translating it yields CASSLQIGGGYGYTF.

The chain uses TRBV7-3 and TRBJ2-2; 14 bases line up with TRBD2. V shed 5 bases and J 5 bases; nucleotides not matched to a gene: 7. CDR1 is SGHTA and CDR2 is FQGTGA in the germline V gene. The CDR3 consists of 17 residues. Written as DNA, the CDR3 is TGTGCCAGCAGCCCGGGGACTAGCGGGAGACGTACCGGGGAGCTGTTTTTT. This translates into CASSPGTSGRRTGELFF.

V is TRBV7-6 and J is TRBJ1-1, with TRBD1 matching 8 bases. Germline CDR1 is SGHVS and CDR2 is FNYEAQ. The CDR3 has 16 amino acids. After removal of 0 bases from V and 5 bases from J, the junction contained 8 bases not matched to a gene. In nucleotides, the CDR3 is TGTGCCAGCAGCTTAGCGAGGGCAGGGGGCAGGACTGAAGCTTTCTTT. Encoded protein: CASSLARAGGRTEAFF.

The gene calls are TRBV10-3 and TRBJ2-3; TRBD1 is a possible D gene (6 bases). CDR1 and CDR2 (germline): ENHRY, SYGVKD. The length of the CDR3 is 13 residues. With 11 bases removed from V and 3 bases from J, the gap between germline ends came to 15 bases. The CDR3 region has the DNA TGTGCCCTTAGCCCGAGGGGGACAGATACGCAGTATTTT. Protein: CALSPRGTDTQYF.

The chain uses TRBV19 and TRBJ1-2; 9 nucleotides match TRBD1. V was pared by 5 bases and J by 1 base, with 8 bases of the junction left unmatched. Germline values: CDR1 LNHDA, CDR2 SQIVND (reference sequence). There are 16 residues in the CDR3. The CDR3: CASSPGDRDFNYGYTF. As DNA, the CDR3 is TGTGCCAGTAGTCCAGGGGACAGGGACTTTAACTATGGCTACACCTTC.

As to this clone: In the same sample, other DNA sequences code for this CDR3. For the CDR3, the DNA is TGTGCCAGCAGCCAGGGCGGGTACGAGCAGTACTTC. The encoded protein is CASSQGGYEQYF. This rearrangement joins TRBV3-1 (or the pseudogene TRBV3-2) to TRBJ2-7; D is perhaps TRBD2 (5 bases). Per the germline V gene, CDR1 is LGHDT and CDR2 is YNNKEL (reference sequence). The CDR3 is made up of 12 amino acids. V lost 3 bases and J lost 4, with 7 bases in between.

The chain recombines TRBV4-3 with TRBJ2-6; no clear D gene. Trimming removed 0 bases from V and 4 bases from J, with 13 bases in between. Looked up from germline, CDR1 is LGHNA and CDR2 is YSLEER. The CDR3 is 17 amino acids. DNA of the CDR3: TGCGCCAGCAGCCAAGATTGGCAGGCATCAGGGGCCAACGTCCTGACTTTC. Its translation is CASSQDWQASGANVLTF.

This clone has a handful of counts. V and J are TRBV19 and TRBJ1-2; 9 bases fit TRBD1. J lost 5 bases, V lost 3 bases, and 7 bases had no gene match. This CDR3 is 15 amino acids long. Per the germline V gene, CDR1 is LNHDA and CDR2 is SQIVND (reference sequence). CDR3 nucleotides: TGTGCCAGTAGTATCACAACCGGGACAGGGTATGGCTACACCTTC. Protein product: CASSITTGTGYGYTF.

This chain links TRBV4-1 with TRBJ1-1, with D perhaps TRBD1 (6 bases). CDR1 is MGHRA and CDR2 is YSYEKL in the germline V gene. Trimming pared 3 bases from V and 5 bases from J, leaving 13 bases between. The CDR3 has 14 amino acids. CDR3 DNA: TGCGCCAGCAGCCAGGCAGGGGTTGGGACTGAAGCTTTCTTT. Translated: CASSQAGVGTEAFF.

This chain links TRBV9 with TRBJ2-7; 8 bases align to TRBD2. The germline gives CDR1 SGDLS, CDR2 YYNGEE. The CDR3 has 15 amino acids. V lost 0 bases, J lost 4 bases, and 6 bases stayed unmatched. In nucleotides, the CDR3 is TGTGCCAGCAGCGTAGACCCGGGAGGGGATTACGAGCAGTACTTC. It codes for CASSVDPGGDYEQYF.

The V call is TRBV6-5, the J call TRBJ2-7; D is possibly TRBD1 (6 bases). Germline V gene lookup returns CDR1 MNHEY and CDR2 SVGAGI. The CDR3 totals 13 residues. V was clipped by 6 bases and J by 5 bases, with 14 bases between them. The CDR3 reads CASRLDSVDEQYF. For the CDR3, the DNA is TGTGCCAGCAGACTGGACAGTGTCGACGAGCAGTACTTC.

This chain uses TRBV15 with TRBJ1-2; no definite D call. CDR3 size: 14 residues. Trimming took off 1 base at V and 7 bases at J, with 13 bases between the two ends. The germline V gene has CDR1 LNHNV and CDR2 YYDKDF (reference sequence). CDR3 protein: CATSRATAASGYTF. The CDR3 DNA sequence: TGTGCCACCAGCAGAGCGACCGCGGCGAGTGGCTACACCTTC.

The CDR3 DNA reads as TGTGCCACCCCGTCACCGAAACTAGCGGGGGGCACAGATACGCAGTATTTT. It codes for CATPSPKLAGGTDTQYF. The V call is TRBV25-1, the J call TRBJ2-3; 11 positions agree with TRBD2. This CDR3 contains 17 residues. J was trimmed by 1 base and V by 10 bases; bases with no gene match: 13. Germline CDR1 is MGHDK and CDR2 is SYGVNS.

The chain recombines TRBV30 with TRBJ2-1; 9 bases match TRBD1. The trim removed 4 bases at V and 6 bases at J, leaving 7 bases unmatched. This CDR3 contains 14 residues. Germline V gives CDR1 GTSNPN, CDR2 SVGIG (reference sequence). The CDR3 region has the DNA TGTGCCTGGAATCGCAGACAGGGGGGCAATGAGCAGTTCTTC. Translation gives CAWNRRQGGNEQFF.